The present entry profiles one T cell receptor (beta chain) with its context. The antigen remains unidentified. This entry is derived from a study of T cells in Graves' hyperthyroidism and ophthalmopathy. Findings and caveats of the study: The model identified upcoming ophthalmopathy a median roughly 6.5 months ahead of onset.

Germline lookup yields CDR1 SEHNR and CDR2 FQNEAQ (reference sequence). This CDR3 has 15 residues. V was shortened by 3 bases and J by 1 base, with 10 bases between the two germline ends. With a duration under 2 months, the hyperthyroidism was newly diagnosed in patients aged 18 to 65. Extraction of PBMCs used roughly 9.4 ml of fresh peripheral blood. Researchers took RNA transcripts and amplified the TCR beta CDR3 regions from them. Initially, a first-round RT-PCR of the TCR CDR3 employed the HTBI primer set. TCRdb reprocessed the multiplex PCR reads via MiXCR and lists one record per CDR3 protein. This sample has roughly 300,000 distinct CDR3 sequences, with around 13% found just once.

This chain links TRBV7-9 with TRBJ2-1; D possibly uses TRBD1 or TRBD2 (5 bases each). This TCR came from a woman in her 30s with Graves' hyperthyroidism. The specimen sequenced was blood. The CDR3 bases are TGTGCCAGCAGCTTGGGGCTAGCATCCTACAATGAGCAGTTCTTC. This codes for CASSLGLASYNEQFF. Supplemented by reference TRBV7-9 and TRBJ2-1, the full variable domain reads DTGVSQNPRHKITKRGQNVTFRCDPISEHNRLYWYRQTLGQGPEFLTYFQNEAQLEKSRLLSDRFSAERPKGSFSTLEIQRTEQGDSAMYLCASSLGLASYNEQFFGPGTRLTVL.